Following are 20 T cell receptor beta chains from one sample sequenced in a study of cytomegalovirus exposure and HLA in healthy donors. PCR was performed using 60 Vbeta and 13 Jbeta primers. Repertoires were generated with immunoSEQ multiplex PCR, while TCRdb's copy carries only in-frame clones and drops some. The sample records 100,000 to 120,000 clones, approximately 79% being singletons. The specimen sequenced was PBMCs. These receptors all stem from a man aged 25 to 45 in good health and CMV-seropositive.

The count of this clone is one. The rearrangement links TRBV10-3 to TRBJ2-1; 10 bases are shared with TRBD1. Per germline, CDR1 ENHRY and CDR2 SYGVKD. This CDR3 has 13 residues. J gave up 8 bases and V 7 bases, and 5 bases lay outside the gene matches. For the CDR3, the DNA is TGTGCCATCACGGACAGGGGGTCATATGAGCAGTTCTTC. It translates to CAITDRGSYEQFF.

This clone occurred a few times. The chain carries TRBV5-6 and TRBJ2-3; 9 bases align to TRBD2. The CDR3 contains 15 residues. After removal of 1 base from V and 1 base from J, the junction contained 1 base not matched to a gene. The germline CDR1 and CDR2 sequences are SGHDT and YYEEEE. The CDR3 here is CASSLIAGGTDTQYF. CDR3 DNA sequence: TGTGCCAGCAGCTTGATAGCGGGGGGCACAGATACGCAGTATTTT.

J is TRBJ1-5 and V is TRBV9, with TRBD1 as a possible D gene (5 bases). Germline V CDR1 and CDR2: SGDLS, YYNGEE. The CDR3 totals 15 residues. V was clipped by 4 bases and J by 8 bases, with 19 bases between them. The CDR3 sequence is CASSPTGNSREPQHF. In DNA, the CDR3 is TGTGCCAGCAGCCCTACAGGTAACTCAAGGGAGCCCCAGCATTTT.

This rearrangement joins TRBV12-5 to TRBJ2-7, with 8 bases that match TRBD2. The J segment lost 7 bases and the V segment lost 5 bases, leaving 10 bases of the junction unmatched. CDR3 length: 14 amino acids. The germline V gene has CDR1 LGHNT and CDR2 FRNRAP. CDR3 sequence: CASGPGGVGWEQYF. The CDR3 DNA reads as TGTGCTAGTGGTCCGGGGGGGGTGGGGTGGGAGCAGTACTTC.

The rearrangement links TRBV2 to TRBJ2-3, with TRBD2 matching 7 bases. This CDR3 has 15 amino acids. The V segment lost 4 bases and the J segment 0 bases; nucleotides outside the gene matches: 4. Germline CDR1 SNHLY, CDR2 FYNNEI. CDR3 in amino acids: CASSVASGSTDTQYF. CDR3 DNA: TGTGCCAGCAGTGTTGCTAGCGGAAGCACAGATACGCAGTATTTT.

The V gene is TRBV27, the J gene TRBJ2-3, with TRBD1 as a possible D gene (5 bases). This CDR3 is 15 amino acids long. From germline, CDR1 is MNHEY and CDR2 SMNVEV (reference sequence). Trimming took off 0 bases at V and 2 bases at J, with 9 bases between the two ends. The CDR3 DNA follows: TGTGCCAGCAGTTTATCGGGGCCGATCACAGATACGCAGTATTTT. Translation gives CASSLSGPITDTQYF.

The chain has TRBV5-1 and TRBJ2-2; D might be TRBD1 (5 bases). Germline lookup yields CDR1 SGHRS and CDR2 YFSETQ. CDR3 length: 13 amino acids. V lost 4 bases to trimming and J lost 4 bases, with 8 bases between them. CDR3 loop: CASSKGRTGELFF. CDR3 DNA: TGCGCCAGCAGCAAGGGGCGCACCGGGGAGCTGTTTTTT.

This chain connects TRBV21-1 to TRBJ2-5; whether TRBD2, the table's D call, matches the DNA was not checked. Near its end, the DNA agrees better with TRBJ2-7, so the J call may be wrong. TRBV21-1 is a pseudogene segment. The length of the CDR3 is 17 residues. The CDR3 loop reads CASSRARGSGNSYEQYF. The CDR3 coding sequence is TGTGCCAGCAGCAGGGCGCGGGGTAGCGGAAACTCCTACGAGCAGTACTTC.

The rearrangement uses TRBV28 and TRBJ1-5, with a tentative D call TRBD1 (5 bases). Trimming cost V 2 bases and J 6 bases, with 11 bases left between them. There are 14 residues in the CDR3. Per the germline V gene, CDR1 is MDHEN and CDR2 is SYDVKM. CDR3 in amino acids: CASSLPGYRQPQHF. In nucleotides, the CDR3 is TGTGCCAGCAGTTTACCAGGGTATCGTCAGCCCCAGCATTTT.

The chain carries TRBV19 and TRBJ1-6, with 9 bases identical to TRBD1. The V gene's germline CDR1 is LNHDA and CDR2 SQIVND (reference sequence). CDR3 length equals 14 residues. Unmatched junction bases numbered 8, after V lost 6 bases and J lost 11 bases. The CDR3 coding sequence is TGTGCCAGTAGGCAGGACAGGGGAAATCCACCCCTCCACTTT. Its protein is CASRQDRGNPPLHF.

The CDR3 loop reads CASSPGGPYEQYF. The DNA for the CDR3 is TGCGCCAGCAGTCCAGGGGGCCCCTACGAGCAGTACTTC. The chain joins TRBV10-1 to TRBJ2-7; the match to TRBD1 covers 8 bases. This CDR3 has 13 amino acids. V lost 5 bases to trimming and J lost 2 bases; unmatched junction nucleotides: 2. Germline CDR1 and CDR2: WNHNN and SYGVQD (reference sequence).

The chain carries TRBV7-8 and TRBJ2-6, with TRBD1 identical over 7 bases. V lost 5 bases to trimming and J lost 0 bases; unmatched junction nucleotides: 10. Germline loops: CDR1 SGHVS, CDR2 FQNEAQ. This CDR3 comprises 18 residues. The CDR3 is CASSRHRGPSSGANVLTF. Here the CDR3 DNA reads TGTGCCAGCAGCAGACACAGGGGTCCTAGCTCTGGGGCCAACGTCCTGACTTTC.

The CDR3 DNA follows: TGCGCCAGCAGCTTAGCCGGGACAGGGTTTGCTGAAGCTTTCTTT. It encodes CASSLAGTGFAEAFF. V gene TRBV5-1 combines with J gene TRBJ1-1; 9 nucleotides match TRBD1. The germline V gene has CDR1 SGHRS and CDR2 YFSETQ. The CDR3 is made up of 15 amino acids. Losses at the gene ends were 2 bases for V and 6 bases for J; bases not matched to a gene: 8.

This clone was counted many times. This chain uses TRBV12-5 with TRBJ2-2; D gene ambiguous. Trimming stripped 0 bases from V and 5 bases from J, with 16 bases between. The germline CDR1 and CDR2 sequences are LGHNT and FRNRAP. This CDR3 has 17 amino acids. The CDR3 protein is CASGLVYPQRGTGELFF. CDR3 in DNA: TGTGCTAGTGGTTTGGTATACCCTCAGCGAGGTACCGGGGAGCTGTTTTTT.

V usage is TRBV6-1 and J usage is TRBJ2-3; TRBD1 matches 7 bases. The CDR3 extends over 13 amino acids. CDR1 and CDR2 from the germline V gene are MNHNS and SASEGT. J was trimmed by 11 bases and V by 2 bases; bases with no gene match: 7. As DNA, the CDR3 is TGTGCCAGCAGTGAACAGGAAGGGGGCAGGCAGTATTTT. It translates to CASSEQEGGRQYF.

This clone was observed a few times. The V call is TRBV6-5, the J call TRBJ1-1; D gene ambiguous. Looked up from germline, CDR1 is MNHEY and CDR2 is SVGAGI. The CDR3 sequence is 14 residues long. V lost 2 bases and J lost 7, with 14 bases in between. CDR3 region: CASSYNRGSNEAFF. The CDR3 nucleotides read TGTGCCAGCAGTTACAATCGGGGATCTAATGAAGCTTTCTTT.

The rearrangement joins TRBV7-2 to TRBJ1-2; D is unresolved. CDR1 SGHTA and CDR2 FQGNSA come from the germline V gene. The CDR3 contains 13 residues. V shed 1 base and J shed 4 bases, with 7 bases lying between them. CDR3 sequence (DNA): TGTGCCAGCAGCTTAGGCGGCAGCTATGGCTACACCTTC. Protein product: CASSLGGSYGYTF.

This clone has only one observation. V is TRBV6-5 and J is TRBJ2-1; 14 bases align to TRBD2. J gave up 14 bases and V 7 bases, and 7 bases lay outside the gene matches. Germline V CDR1 and CDR2: MNHEY, SVGAGI. This CDR3 is built from 13 residues. CDR3 in amino acids: CASTTSGGAREFF. In nucleotides, the CDR3 is TGTGCCAGCACGACTAGCGGGGGGGCCCGAGAGTTCTTC.

The chain carries TRBV15 and TRBJ2-7, with D possibly TRBD2 on 6 matching bases. The V and J ends lost 0 bases and 0 bases respectively, with 12 bases between them. Germline V gene lookup returns CDR1 LNHNV and CDR2 YYDKDF (reference sequence). This CDR3 is 16 amino acids long. This chain's CDR3 is CATSRDGDLTSYEQYF. The CDR3 bases are TGTGCCACCAGCAGAGACGGGGACTTAACCTCCTACGAGCAGTACTTC.

The chain is built from TRBV7-2 and TRBJ2-7; the D gene is possibly TRBD2 (5 bases). V lost 7 bases and J lost 1, with 14 bases in between. Germline-derived CDR1 and CDR2 are SGHTA and FQGNSA. The CDR3 is 14 residues long. This CDR3 reads CASTIFGGSYEQYF. Written as DNA, the CDR3 is TGTGCCAGCACCATATTCGGAGGTTCCTACGAGCAGTACTTC.